These 14 T cell receptor beta chains originate from one sample sequenced in a study of T-cell memory formation after mild COVID-19. TCRdb independently ran MiXCR on the 5' RACE reads; one entry per CDR3 protein. The table has about 470,000 distinct CDR3 sequences, roughly 18% seen once. Sequenced: PBMCs or a T cell subset sorted from them (not recorded which). These receptor sequences come from an adult woman who had mild COVID-19 (a few samples of this study predate the infection). Cell type and time point are not known.

The rearrangement links TRBV20-1 to TRBJ2-5; no clear D gene. V was cut by 6 bases and J by 2 bases, with 4 bases left in between. This CDR3 is 10 amino acids long. CDR1 is DFQATT and CDR2 is SNEGSKA in the germline V gene (reference sequence). The CDR3 is CSAGQETQYF. Written as DNA, the CDR3 is TGCAGTGCAGGGCAAGAGACCCAGTACTTC.

This clonotype was counted only a few times. The CDR3 region has the DNA TGTGCCACCAGTGATTCCCCCTTCGGTTGGGCTTTCTTT. Its translation is CATSDSPFGWAFF. V and J are TRBV24-1 and TRBJ1-1; the D is unclear. The CDR3 length is 13 residues. Looked up from germline, CDR1 is KGHDR and CDR2 is SFDVKD. Deletions cut 2 bases from V and 11 bases from J, with 14 bases between.

V usage is TRBV24-1 and J usage is TRBJ1-1, with no clear D. The germline V and J ends were trimmed by 8 bases and 1 base, with 10 bases remaining between them. Germline V lookup: CDR1 KGHDR, CDR2 SFDVKD. This CDR3 comprises 13 residues. The DNA of the CDR3 is TGTGCCACCACCTCGTGGCAGAACACTGAAGCTTTCTTT. Encoded protein: CATTSWQNTEAFF.

This clonotype showed up just a few times. The chain links TRBV5-6 to TRBJ1-3; D may be TRBD1 (5 bases). V was trimmed by 0 bases and J by 0 bases, leaving 10 bases between them. CDR1 is SGHDT and CDR2 is YYEEEE in the germline V gene. The CDR3 covers 16 residues. The CDR3 reads CASSLEGVYSGNTIYF. The CDR3 region has the DNA TGTGCCAGCAGCTTGGAAGGGGTTTACTCTGGAAACACCATATATTTT.

The V gene is TRBV27, the J gene TRBJ1-1, with D hard to call. The CDR3 has 13 residues. The germline gives CDR1 MNHEY, CDR2 SMNVEV (reference sequence). V lost 2 bases and J 7 bases, leaving 11 bases between the germline ends. The CDR3 spells CASSLPGTREAFF. CDR3 sequence (DNA): TGTGCCAGCAGTTTACCAGGAACTCGTGAAGCTTTCTTT.

This clonotype is a singleton in its sample. The V gene is TRBV11-2, the J gene TRBJ2-4, with 7 bases identical to TRBD1. The V segment lost 3 bases and the J segment 16 bases; nucleotides outside the gene matches: 6. The CDR3 loop spans 11 amino acids. Per the germline V gene, CDR1 is SGHAT and CDR2 is FQNNGV. The CDR3 bases are TGTGCCAGCAGCTTCGGGACAGTGGAATACTTC. Translation: CASSFGTVEYF.

The chain is built from TRBV30 and TRBJ2-1; D call uncertain. The CDR3 is made up of 15 amino acids. V was pared by 6 bases and J by 2 bases, with 17 bases between. The germline V gene has CDR1 GTSNPN and CDR2 SVGIG (reference sequence). The CDR3 nucleotides read TGTGCCTGTACGTGGCCGGTTAACCCCTACAATGAGCAGTTCTTC. Its protein is CACTWPVNPYNEQFF.

The chain has TRBV5-1 and TRBJ2-2; D uncertain. Trimming removed 3 bases from V and 5 bases from J, with 8 bases in between. The CDR3 is made up of 13 amino acids. Per the germline V gene, CDR1 is SGHRS and CDR2 is YFSETQ. CDR3 sequence reads: CASSSIGTGELFF. DNA of the CDR3: TGCGCCAGCAGCTCGATAGGGACCGGGGAGCTGTTTTTT.

This chain joins TRBV7-6 and TRBJ2-1, with 12 bases aligning to TRBD2. V trimming: 5 bases; J trimming: 7 bases; junction bases outside the gene matches: 9. CDR3 size: 16 residues. Per germline, CDR1 SGHVS and CDR2 FNYEAQ. CDR3 bases: TGTGCCAGCAGCGACACCCTGACTAGCGGGAGAAATGAGCAGTTCTTC. It translates to CASSDTLTSGRNEQFF.

Many counts were recorded for this clonotype. The CDR3 DNA follows: TGCAGTGCTAGTGGGCTGAACCCGGGCAGTGAAGCTTTCTTT. Protein product: CSASGLNPGSEAFF. This chain joins TRBV20-1 and TRBJ1-1; the D is unclear. CDR3 length: 14 amino acids. Between the trimmed V and J ends, which lost 3 bases and 7 bases, there was a span of 18 bases. CDR1 and CDR2 from the germline V gene are DFQATT and SNEGSKA (reference sequence).

The CDR3 spells CASSLRLTSGASSGANVLTF. Written as DNA, the CDR3 is TGTGCCAGCAGCCTCCGGCTGACTAGCGGTGCTAGCTCTGGGGCCAACGTCCTGACTTTC. The rearrangement links TRBV7-3 to TRBJ2-6, with 9 bases fitting TRBD2. Trimming took 5 bases from V and 0 from J; bases not matched to a gene: 14. The CDR3 totals 20 residues. CDR1 and CDR2 from the germline V gene are SGHTA and FQGTGA. The full variable domain, completed using reference TRBV7-3 and TRBJ2-6, is GAGVSQTPSNKVTEKGKYVELRCDPISGHTALYWYRQSLGQGPEFLIYFQGTGAADDSGLPNDRFFAVRPEGSVSTLKIQRTERGDSAVYLCASSLRLTSGASSGANVLTFGAGSRLTVL.

The chain employs TRBV12-3 or TRBV12-4 and TRBJ2-3, with TRBD2 as a possible D gene (5 bases). The V gene lost 3 bases and the J gene lost 0 bases, with 10 bases spanning the gap. This CDR3 region has 15 residues. Written as DNA, the CDR3 is TGTGCCAGCAGTTTCGAGGGTTCAAGCACAGATACGCAGTATTTT. This translates into CASSFEGSSTDTQYF.

This clonotype was counted only a few times. The chain uses TRBV24-1 and TRBJ1-1; D is undetermined. Trimming removed 3 bases at V and 6 bases at J, with 10 bases between. CDR1 and CDR2 (germline): KGHDR, SFDVKD. This CDR3 has 13 amino acids. The CDR3: CATSDPGSPEAFF. Here the CDR3 DNA reads TGTGCCACCAGTGATCCTGGTAGCCCTGAAGCTTTCTTT.

In its sample, this clonotype was seen a few times. The J gene is TRBJ1-1, the V gene TRBV5-1; D uncertain. CDR1 and CDR2 from the germline V gene are SGHRS and YFSETQ. This CDR3 region has 13 residues. The V gene lost 6 bases and the J gene lost 1 base, with 10 bases spanning the gap. The CDR3 spells CASTIDWNTEAFF. The CDR3 DNA reads TGCGCCAGCACCATTGACTGGAACACTGAAGCTTTCTTT.